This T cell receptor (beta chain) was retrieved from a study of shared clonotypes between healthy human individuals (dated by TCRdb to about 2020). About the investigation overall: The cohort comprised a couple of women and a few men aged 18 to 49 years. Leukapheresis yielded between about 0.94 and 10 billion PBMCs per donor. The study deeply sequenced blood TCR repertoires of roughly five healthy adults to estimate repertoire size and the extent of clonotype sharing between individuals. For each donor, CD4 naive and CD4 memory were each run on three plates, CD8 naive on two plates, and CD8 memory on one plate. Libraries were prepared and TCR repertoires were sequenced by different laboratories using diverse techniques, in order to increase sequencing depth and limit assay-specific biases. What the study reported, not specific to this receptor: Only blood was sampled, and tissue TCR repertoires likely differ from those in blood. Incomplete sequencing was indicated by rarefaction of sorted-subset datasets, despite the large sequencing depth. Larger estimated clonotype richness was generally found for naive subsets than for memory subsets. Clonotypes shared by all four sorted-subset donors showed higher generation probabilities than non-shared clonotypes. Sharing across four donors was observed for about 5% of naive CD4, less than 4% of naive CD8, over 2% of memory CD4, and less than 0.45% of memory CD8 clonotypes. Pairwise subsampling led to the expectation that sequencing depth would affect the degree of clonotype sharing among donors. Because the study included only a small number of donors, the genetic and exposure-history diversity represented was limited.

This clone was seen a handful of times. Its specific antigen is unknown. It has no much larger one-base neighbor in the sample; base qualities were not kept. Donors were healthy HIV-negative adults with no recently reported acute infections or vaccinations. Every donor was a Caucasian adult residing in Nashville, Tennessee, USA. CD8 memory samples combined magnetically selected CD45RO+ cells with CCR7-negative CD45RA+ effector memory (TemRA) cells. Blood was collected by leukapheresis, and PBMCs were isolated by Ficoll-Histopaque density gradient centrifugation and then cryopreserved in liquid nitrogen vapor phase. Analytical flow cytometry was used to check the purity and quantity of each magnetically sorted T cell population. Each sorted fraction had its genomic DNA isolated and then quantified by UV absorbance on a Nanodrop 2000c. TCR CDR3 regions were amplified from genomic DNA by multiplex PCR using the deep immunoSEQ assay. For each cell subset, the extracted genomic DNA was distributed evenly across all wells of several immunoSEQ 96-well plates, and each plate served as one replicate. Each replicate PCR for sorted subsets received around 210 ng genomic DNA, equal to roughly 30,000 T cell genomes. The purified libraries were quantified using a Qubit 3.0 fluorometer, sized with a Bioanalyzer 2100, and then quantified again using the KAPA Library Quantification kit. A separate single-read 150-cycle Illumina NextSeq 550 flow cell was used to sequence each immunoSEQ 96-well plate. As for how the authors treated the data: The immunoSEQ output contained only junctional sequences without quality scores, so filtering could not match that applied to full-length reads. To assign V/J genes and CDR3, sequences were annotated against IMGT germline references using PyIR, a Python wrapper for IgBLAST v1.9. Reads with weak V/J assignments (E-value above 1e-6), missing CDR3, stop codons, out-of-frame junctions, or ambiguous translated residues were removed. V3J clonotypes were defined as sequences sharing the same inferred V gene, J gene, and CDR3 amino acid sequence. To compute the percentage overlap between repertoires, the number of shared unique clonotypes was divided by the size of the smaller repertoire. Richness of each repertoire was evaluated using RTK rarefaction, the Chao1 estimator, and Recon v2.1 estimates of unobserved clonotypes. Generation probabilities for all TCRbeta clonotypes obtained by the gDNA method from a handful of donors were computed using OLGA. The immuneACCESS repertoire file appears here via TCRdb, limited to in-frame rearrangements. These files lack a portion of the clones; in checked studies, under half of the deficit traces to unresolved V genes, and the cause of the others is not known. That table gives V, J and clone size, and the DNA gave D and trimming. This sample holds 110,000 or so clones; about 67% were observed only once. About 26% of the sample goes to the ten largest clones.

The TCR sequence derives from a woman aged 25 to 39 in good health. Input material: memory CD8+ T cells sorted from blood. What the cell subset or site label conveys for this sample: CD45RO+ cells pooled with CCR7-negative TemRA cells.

Here the CDR3 is given as CASSGGSGQHRRWYTEAFF. The sequenced DNA is TGTGCCAGCAGTGGTGGTTCGGGACAGCATAGACGTTGGTACACTGAAGCTTTCTTT. This sequence uses TRBV2 and TRBJ1-1, with 7 bases aligning to TRBD1. The CDR3 covers 19 residues, taking in both the cysteine and the phenylalanine. Only the CDR3 DNA stays, 57 bases, in frame from base 1. The germline V gene yields SNHLY for CDR1 and FYNNEI for CDR2. Trimming leaves V shorter by 4 bases and J shorter by 3 bases, with the junction holding 20 bases beyond the gene matches. Extended through the reference TRBV2 and TRBJ1-1 proteins, this CDR3 yields the full variable domain: EPEVTQTPSHQVTQMGQEVILRCVPISNHLYFYWYRQILGQKVEFLVSFYNNEISEKSEIFDDQFSVERPDGSNFTLKIRSTKLEDSAMYFCASSGGSGQHRRWYTEAFFGQGTRLTVV.